The clone carrying this T cell receptor beta chain was seen repeatedly, ten times or more. This CDR3 is built from 13 residues. V was shortened by 3 bases and J by 7 bases, with 10 bases between the two germline ends. Germline values: CDR1 SGHRS, CDR2 YFSETQ. Amplified TCR beta CDR3 regions came from RNA transcripts. Using the HTBI primer set, a first-round RT-PCR was run on the TCR CDR3. MiXCR, applied by TCRdb to the multiplex PCR reads, yields one record per CDR3 protein. Among some 700,000 distinct CDR3 sequences listed, 15% to 20% were seen once. The data stem from a study of T cells in Graves' hyperthyroidism and ophthalmopathy.

V gene TRBV5-1 combines with J gene TRBJ2-2, with D unresolved. The receptor comes from a man aged 50-59 years with Graves' hyperthyroidism. Sequencing was carried out using blood. CDR3 DNA: TGCGCCAGCAGCTGGTCGGATGTCGGGGAGCTGTTTTTT. Protein: CASSWSDVGELFF.